This T cell receptor (beta chain) was identified in a study of identical twins. Turning to this clonotype: Its antigen is currently unknown.

This CDR3 is 16 amino acids long. Germline V gives CDR1 LNHNV, CDR2 YYDKDF (reference sequence). The J segment lost 5 bases and the V segment lost 0 bases, leaving 7 bases of the junction unmatched. Overall study findings and caveats: Twins' surplus sharing was weaker for beta out-of-frame sequences.

TCRdb reprocessed the 5' RACE reads with MiXCR, giving one entry per CDR3 protein. The repertoire holds roughly 770,000 distinct CDR3 sequences, with about 20% as singletons. The same data also contributed to another study, on T cells expressing NK-cell markers. This second study says: One of the eight sequenced donors was seronegative, whereas the other seven were HCMV-seropositive.

The chain employs TRBV15 and TRBJ2-7; TRBD2 aligns across 10 bases. The source of this sequence is a woman younger than 35 in good health. The sample taken for sequencing was PBMCs. In nucleotides, the CDR3 is TGTGCCACCAGCAGAGATCGGGCTAGCGGGAGCAACGAGCAGTACTTC. Protein: CATSRDRASGSNEQYF. Drawing the rest from reference TRBV15 and TRBJ2-7, the complete variable domain is DAMVIQNPRYQVTQFGKPVTLSCSQTLNHNVMYWYQQKSSQAPKLLFHYYDKDFNNEADTPDNFQSRRPNTSFCFLDIRSPGLGDTAMYLCATSRDRASGSNEQYFGPGTRLTVT.